This TCR beta chain was documented in a study of cytotoxic CD8 clonotypes in ibrutinib-treated CLL. Overall study: Among patients, some 24 responded partially and 2 completely; about 14 then stayed remitted and some 12 progressed after median 68 months.

With sequencing, the targeted depth ranged from 1 in 200,000 to 1 in 1 million T cells. Data came from immunoSEQ multiplex PCR; TCRdb stores just in-frame clones and leaves some out. The table lists about 200,000 clones, 75% to 85% of them singletons. Germline values: CDR1 SGHKS, CDR2 YYEKEE (reference sequence). Deletions cut 7 bases from V and 11 bases from J, with 27 bases between. This CDR3 has 16 amino acids. The rearrangement uses TRBV5-5 and TRBJ2-2; tentatively, D is TRBD2 (6 bases). Sequences were derived from PBMCs, sampled after 12 months of ibrutinib treatment. The receptor was isolated from a human donor with chronic lymphocytic leukemia. In nucleotides, the CDR3 is TGTGCCAGCTCTATGGGATGGCTAGCGACCCAGGGAGAGCTGTTTTTT. Amino acid sequence: CASSMGWLATQGELFF. Full variable domain (missing parts from reference TRBV5-5 and TRBJ2-2): DAGVTQSPTHLIKTRGQQVTLRCSPISGHKSVSWYQQVLGQGPQFIFQYYEKEERGRGNFPDRFSARQFPNYSSELNVNALLLGDSALYLCASSMGWLATQGELFFGEGSRLTVL.